This T cell receptor beta chain was captured in a study of OX40 agonist ivuxolimab in advanced cancers. TCRdb's table, derived via immunoSEQ multiplex PCR, lists solely in-frame clones and lacks some. The sample has more than 80,000 clones, roughly 93% seen once; the top ten hold around 0.28%. Looked up from germline, CDR1 is SGHNT and CDR2 is YENEEA. This CDR3 spans 13 amino acids. V lost 2 bases and J 9 bases, leaving 11 bases between the germline ends. This chain uses TRBV11-3 with TRBJ2-1; D is ambiguous. Sequencing was performed on CD4+ or CD8+ T cells sorted from blood, taken in a trial of the OX40 agonist ivuxolimab. The receptor was derived from an adult with an advanced solid tumor such as melanoma, head and neck, liver or kidney cancer. This CDR3 reads CASSLLVGVEQFF. In DNA, the CDR3 is TGTGCCAGCAGCTTACTCGTCGGCGTTGAGCAGTTCTTC.